These 29 T cell receptor beta chains were all obtained from the same sample, sequenced in a study of vaccination effects on CD4 cells after COVID-19. The table came from immunoSEQ multiplex PCR; TCRdb's copy has only in-frame clones and leaves some out. Counted here are more than 30,000 clones, roughly 66% occurring once; the ten biggest clones make up 15%. Using viral peptide pools, the ViraFEST assay grew out antigen-specific CD4+ T cells prior to sequencing. At the end of 10 days of culture, CD4+ T cells were isolated. Each vaccine recipient was nucleocapsid antibody negative and had no prior SARS-CoV-2 infection. The antigens these receptors bind are not known. The source was CD4+ T cells from PBMCs cultured with HCoV-OC43 spike peptides, collected before COVID-19 vaccination. Noted subset: HCoV-OC43 spike overlapping peptide pool stimulation. The source is a human donor who received a COVID-19 vaccine.

The gene calls are TRBV5-4 and TRBJ1-1, with D possibly matching TRBD1 (5 bases). The length of the CDR3 is 14 residues. V shed 5 bases and J shed 1 base, with 12 bases lying between them. The V gene's germline CDR1 is SGHNT and CDR2 YYREEE (reference sequence). CDR3 nucleotides: TGTGCCAGCAGTTCCCAGGGATGGAACACTGAAGCTTTCTTT. Protein product: CASSSQGWNTEAFF.

CDR3 protein: CASSLRVAGYTF. The CDR3 DNA reads as TGTGCCAGCAGTTTAAGAGTTGCAGGCTACACCTTC. This chain connects TRBV28 to TRBJ1-2, with unresolved D. This CDR3 spans 12 amino acids. Trimming stripped 2 bases from V and 8 bases from J, with 9 bases between. Germline assignment: CDR1 MDHEN and CDR2 SYDVKM.

The chain couples TRBV4-1 to TRBJ1-2; D not certain. This CDR3 region has 14 residues. V lost 0 bases and J lost 5, with 10 bases in between. Germline loops: CDR1 MGHRA, CDR2 YSYEKL. The CDR3 DNA follows: TGCGCCAGCAGCCAAGAGGCGAGGGCGTATGGCTACACCTTC. The encoded protein is CASSQEARAYGYTF.

The rearrangement links TRBV4-1 to TRBJ2-2; D unclear. Trimming removed 0 bases from V and 4 bases from J, with 6 bases in between. The CDR3 is 14 residues long. Per germline, CDR1 MGHRA and CDR2 YSYEKL. CDR3 protein: CASSQDSGTGELFF. CDR3 nucleotide sequence: TGCGCCAGCAGCCAAGATTCCGGCACCGGGGAGCTGTTTTTT.

This clone was counted only a few times. The chain has TRBV30 and TRBJ1-2; the match to TRBD1 covers 7 bases. The J segment lost 7 bases and the V segment lost 3 bases, leaving 8 bases of the junction unmatched. CDR1 GTSNPN and CDR2 SVGIG come from the germline V gene (reference sequence). CDR3 length: 13 amino acids. The CDR3 DNA reads as TGTGCCTGGAGCCCGACAGGGAGAACTGGCTACACCTTC. This translates into CAWSPTGRTGYTF.

This clone was seen more than once but under ten times. The rearrangement uses TRBV2 and TRBJ2-5; a possible D gene is TRBD1 (6 bases). Germline values: CDR1 SNHLY, CDR2 FYNNEI. The CDR3 length is 13 residues. V lost 6 bases and J 4 bases, leaving 12 bases between the germline ends. In DNA, the CDR3 is TGTGCCAGCAGGCCCGACAGGATAGAGACCCAGTACTTC. Amino acid sequence: CASRPDRIETQYF.

This clone was seen more than once but under ten times. The chain carries TRBV6-1 and TRBJ1-2; 9 bases match TRBD1. After removal of 3 bases from V and 4 bases from J, the junction contained 6 bases not matched to a gene. The CDR3 contains 15 residues. CDR1 is MNHNS and CDR2 is SASEGT in the germline V gene. In DNA form, the CDR3 reads TGTGCCAGCAGTGAGACTACAGGGGGCAGCTATGGCTACACCTTC. Its protein product is CASSETTGGSYGYTF.

V gene TRBV10-3 combines with J gene TRBJ2-6; perhaps TRBD1 as D (6 bases). CDR1 is ENHRY, CDR2 SYGVKD, per germline. This CDR3 comprises 18 residues. Trimming took 3 bases from V and 0 from J, leaving 15 bases between them. The CDR3 sequence: CAISERTASNSGANVLTF. DNA for the CDR3: TGTGCCATCAGTGAAAGGACAGCCTCTAACTCTGGGGCCAACGTCCTGACTTTC.

The rearrangement links TRBV11-2 to TRBJ1-2; D is ambiguous. CDR1 is SGHAT and CDR2 is FQNNGV in the germline V gene. Trimming pared 0 bases from V and 2 bases from J, leaving 4 bases between. The CDR3 totals 13 residues. Here the CDR3 reads CASSLDRNYGYTF. The CDR3 nucleotides are TGTGCCAGCAGCTTAGACAGGAACTATGGCTACACCTTC.

This clone has only a few counts. V and J are TRBV9 and TRBJ2-7, with TRBD2 identical over 10 bases. V gave up 0 bases and J gave up 3 bases; unmatched junction bases: 9. The CDR3 contains 17 residues. The V gene's germline CDR1 is SGDLS and CDR2 YYNGEE. The CDR3 sequence: CASSVGPSGGRFYEQYF. CDR3 sequence (DNA): TGTGCCAGCAGCGTAGGTCCTAGCGGGGGACGATTCTACGAGCAGTACTTC.

V and J are TRBV2 and TRBJ2-7; D remains unclear. The CDR3 length is 14 residues. V gave up 4 bases and J gave up 5 bases, with 15 bases separating them. Germline loops: CDR1 SNHLY, CDR2 FYNNEI. Here the CDR3 DNA reads TGTGCCAGCAGTGTTAACCCGGGTTTGGACGAGCAGTACTTC. Protein product: CASSVNPGLDEQYF.

Here the CDR3 DNA reads TGTGCCAGCTCACCTCGGGACAGGGGGACCGATACGCAGTATTTT. Amino acids: CASSPRDRGTDTQYF. This chain uses TRBV18 with TRBJ2-3; 11 nucleotides agree with TRBD1. Germline loops: CDR1 KGHSH, CDR2 LQKENI. The trim removed 3 bases at V and 6 bases at J, leaving 5 bases unmatched. CDR3 length: 15 residues.

This clone was found a few times. In DNA, the CDR3 is TGCGCCAGCAGCTTGGGAACTTACAATGAGCAGTTCTTC. Amino acids: CASSLGTYNEQFF. This rearrangement joins TRBV5-1 to TRBJ2-1; D uncertain. The CDR3 loop spans 13 amino acids. V lost 0 bases to trimming and J lost 4 bases, with 5 bases between them. The germline gives CDR1 SGHRS, CDR2 YFSETQ.

This clone was observed a few times. V and J are TRBV5-5 and TRBJ2-3, with 7 positions matching TRBD2. The V gene's germline CDR1 is SGHKS and CDR2 YYEKEE (reference sequence). V was pared by 4 bases and J by 4 bases, with 9 bases of the junction left unmatched. There are 15 residues in the CDR3. The CDR3 reads CASSIPAGSSDTQYF. The CDR3 DNA sequence: TGTGCCAGCAGCATCCCAGCGGGAAGTTCAGATACGCAGTATTTT.

The chain employs TRBV5-1 and TRBJ2-7, with D tentatively TRBD1 or TRBD2 (7 bases each). The CDR3 extends over 16 amino acids. Germline CDR1 SGHRS, CDR2 YFSETQ. V was trimmed by 0 bases and J by 6 bases, leaving 19 bases between them. CDR3 DNA: TGCGCCAGCAGCTTGGATGGGAGACAGGGAGGGCCCGAGCAGTACTTC. As protein: CASSLDGRQGGPEQYF. Full variable domain (remainder filled in from reference TRBV5-1 and TRBJ2-7): KAGVTQTPRYLIKTRGQQVTLSCSPISGHRSVSWYQQTPGQGLQFLFEYFSETQRNKGNFPGRFSGRQFSNSRSEMNVSTLELGDSALYLCASSLDGRQGGPEQYFGPGTRLTVT.

This clone was counted a few times. The CDR3, as DNA: TGTGCCAGCAGCCAGAGGGGGGGCTACGAGCAGTACTTC. This translates into CASSQRGGYEQYF. The chain combines TRBV4-2 with TRBJ2-7, with a weak D call TRBD2 (7 bases). Trimming took off 3 bases at V and 3 bases at J, with 9 bases between the two ends. CDR3 length: 13 residues. The germline gives CDR1 LGHNA, CDR2 YNFKEQ.

This clone was detected a few times. The rearrangement joins TRBV3-1 (or the pseudogene TRBV3-2) to TRBJ2-1; 7 nucleotides align to TRBD2. The CDR3 contains 14 residues. Trimming removed 1 base from V and 5 bases from J; junction bases left unmatched: 2. Germline lookup yields CDR1 LGHDT and CDR2 YNNKEL (reference sequence). The CDR3 is CASSQALANNEQFF. The CDR3 coding sequence is TGTGCCAGCAGCCAAGCACTAGCGAACAATGAGCAGTTCTTC.

The V gene is TRBV5-1, the J gene TRBJ2-5, with D tentatively TRBD1 or TRBD2 (5 bases each). The CDR3 loop spans 11 amino acids. Trimming removed 5 bases from V and 3 bases from J, with 5 bases in between. Germline CDR1 reads SGHRS; CDR2 reads YFSETQ. CDR3 sequence reads: CASRGEETQYF. CDR3 nucleotide sequence: TGCGCCAGCAGGGGGGAAGAGACCCAGTACTTC.

The V and J genes are TRBV9 and TRBJ2-7; D uncertain. This CDR3 is 18 amino acids long. The germline gives CDR1 SGDLS, CDR2 YYNGEE. Trimming left V 4 bases short and J 3 bases short, with 26 bases between. CDR3 region: CASSRIVTAGRRIYEQYF. The CDR3 nucleotides are TGTGCCAGCAGCCGGATAGTAACGGCCGGACGTAGGATCTACGAGCAGTACTTC.

The chain has TRBV5-4 and TRBJ2-5, with D possibly being TRBD1 or TRBD2 (5 bases each). This CDR3 comprises 18 residues. The V gene lost 0 bases and the J gene lost 5 bases, with 23 bases spanning the gap. The germline CDR1 and CDR2 sequences are SGHNT and YYREEE (reference sequence). The CDR3 bases are TGTGCCAGCAGCTTGGGTTGGATGGGGGACGCCACTGGGGAGACCCAGTACTTC. It codes for CASSLGWMGDATGETQYF.

The CDR3 protein is CASRDRGMNTEAFF. The CDR3 bases are TGTGCCAGCAGAGACAGGGGGATGAACACTGAAGCTTTCTTT. The rearrangement uses TRBV3-1 (or the pseudogene TRBV3-2) and TRBJ1-1; 9 bases fit TRBD1. The V segment lost 6 bases and the J segment 0 bases; nucleotides outside the gene matches: 2. CDR3 length: 14 amino acids. Germline values: CDR1 LGHDT, CDR2 YNNKEL (reference sequence).

Here the CDR3 reads CASASSWAANTEAFF. CDR3 nucleotides: TGTGCCAGCGCTTCCTCTTGGGCGGCGAACACTGAAGCTTTCTTT. The chain links TRBV6-5 to TRBJ1-1; D remains unclear. Between the trimmed V and J ends, which lost 8 bases and 1 base, there was a span of 17 bases. The CDR3 consists of 15 residues. CDR1 and CDR2 from the germline V gene are MNHEY and SVGAGI.

The chain is built from TRBV5-8 and TRBJ2-7; no definite D call. Between the trimmed V and J ends, which lost 5 bases and 2 bases, there was a span of 8 bases. This CDR3 region has 12 residues. Per the germline V gene, CDR1 is SGHTS and CDR2 is YDEGEE. The DNA for the CDR3 is TGTGCCAGCAGACGCCGTCCCTACGAGCAGTACTTC. This codes for CASRRRPYEQYF.

The genes are TRBV6-5 and TRBJ1-1; D remains unclear. V shed 5 bases and J shed 10 bases, with 11 bases lying between them. This CDR3 spans 11 amino acids. Germline-derived CDR1 and CDR2 are MNHEY and SVGAGI. The DNA of the CDR3 is TGTGCCAGCAGTATAAACTTTGGAGCTTTCTTT. Translating gives CASSINFGAFF.

V and J are TRBV3-1 (or the pseudogene TRBV3-2) and TRBJ2-3; 10 bases are a match to TRBD2. Germline CDR1 is LGHDT and CDR2 is YNNKEL (reference sequence). Germline trimming cut 4 bases from V and 14 bases from J; bases unmatched to any gene: 24. This CDR3 contains 18 residues. The CDR3 sequence: CASSPQDLGTSGTRTTYF. Here the CDR3 DNA reads TGTGCCAGCAGCCCACAAGATCTTGGTACTAGCGGGACAAGGACTACGTATTTT.

The chain has TRBV6-1 and TRBJ2-7; D gene unclear. Trimming removed 2 bases at V and 5 bases at J, with 13 bases between. CDR1 MNHNS and CDR2 SASEGT come from the germline V gene. The CDR3 is 14 amino acids. CDR3 sequence reads: CASSELRLENEQYF. The CDR3 DNA reads TGTGCCAGCAGTGAATTGCGCCTAGAGAACGAGCAGTACTTC.

V and J are TRBV2 and TRBJ2-1; 11 nucleotides agree with TRBD2. V lost 4 bases, J lost 15 bases, and 14 bases stayed unmatched. Germline V gene lookup returns CDR1 SNHLY and CDR2 FYNNEI. The CDR3 loop spans 15 amino acids. The CDR3 reads CASSGLAGGRSSGFF. The CDR3 DNA reads TGTGCCAGCAGTGGATTAGCGGGAGGGCGGTCTTCTGGGTTCTTC.

J is TRBJ1-6 and V is TRBV5-4; D is unclear. The length of the CDR3 is 14 residues. Between the trimmed V and J ends, which lost 2 bases and 2 bases, there was a span of 5 bases. Germline loops: CDR1 SGHNT, CDR2 YYREEE (reference sequence). The CDR3 region has the DNA TGTGCCAGCAGCTTCGACACCTATAATTCACCCCTCCACTTT. Its protein is CASSFDTYNSPLHF.

V and J are TRBV19 and TRBJ2-1, with 9 positions matching TRBD1. V lost 6 bases, J lost 8 bases, and 17 bases stayed unmatched. Germline V gene sequence: CDR1 LNHDA, CDR2 SQIVND (reference sequence). The CDR3 spans 17 residues. This CDR3 is CASRQQGAGEYLHEQFF. CDR3 coding DNA: TGTGCCAGTAGGCAACAGGGGGCCGGAGAATACCTCCATGAGCAGTTCTTC. The full variable domain, completed using reference TRBV19 and TRBJ2-1, is DGGITQSPKYLFRKEGQNVTLSCEQNLNHDAMYWYRQDPGQGLRLIYYSQIVNDFQKGDIAEGYSVSREKKESFPLTVTSAQKNPTAFYLCASRQQGAGEYLHEQFFGPGTRLTVL.